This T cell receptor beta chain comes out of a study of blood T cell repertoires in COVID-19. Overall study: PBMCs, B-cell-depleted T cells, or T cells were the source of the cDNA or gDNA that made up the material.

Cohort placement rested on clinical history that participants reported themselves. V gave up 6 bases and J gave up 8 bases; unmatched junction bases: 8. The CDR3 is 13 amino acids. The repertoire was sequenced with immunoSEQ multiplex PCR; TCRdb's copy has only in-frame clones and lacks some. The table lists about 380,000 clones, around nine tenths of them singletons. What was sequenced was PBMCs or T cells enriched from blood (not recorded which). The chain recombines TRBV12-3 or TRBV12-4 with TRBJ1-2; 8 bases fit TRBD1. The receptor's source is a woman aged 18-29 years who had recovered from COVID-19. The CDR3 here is CASSSDRVLGYTF. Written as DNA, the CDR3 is TGTGCCAGCAGCTCGGACAGGGTGCTAGGCTACACCTTC.